The rows below give T cell receptor beta chains drawn from one sample of a study of cytomegalovirus exposure and HLA in healthy donors. Produced via immunoSEQ multiplex PCR; TCRdb's table is partial and in-frame only. The sample includes some 200,000 clones, approximately 84% seen only once; the top ten take 3.5% to 4%. The sample was PBMCs. These receptors were taken from a man aged 45-65 years in good health and CMV-seronegative. CDR3s include the opening cysteine and the closing phenylalanine or tryptophan. A D gene is named only where the DNA matches it firmly. Clone size is stated in some rows and not others, as once, few, many or a class when expanded.

clone_size	d_call	v_call	j_call	cdr3_nt	cdr3_aa
NA	TRBD2	TRBV7-2	TRBJ2-3	TGTGCCAGCAGCTTAGGTGGCGGGGGGGCAGATACGCAGTATTTT	CASSLGGGGADTQYF
NA	NA	TRBV7-9	TRBJ2-7	TGTTCCAGCAGCCTCACAGAGTCCTACGAGCAGTACTTC	CSSSLTESYEQYF
NA	NA	TRBV9	TRBJ2-3	TGTGCCAGCAGCGTAGCCCCTAGTAGGGGGTTCGGCACAGATACGCAGTATTTT	CASSVAPSRGFGTDTQYF
NA	NA	TRBV27	TRBJ2-1	TGTGCCAGCAGTTTTCGGTCGTCTCCTCTCAATGAGCAGTTCTTC	CASSFRSSPLNEQFF
NA	TRBD1	TRBV6-5	TRBJ1-4	TGTGCCACTGGGACAGGGGGCGGTGAAAAACTGTTTTTT	CATGTGGGEKLFF
NA	NA	TRBV7-8	TRBJ2-1	TGTGCCAGCAGCTTATCTTCGTACAATGAGCAGTTCTTC	CASSLSSYNEQFF
NA	NA	TRBV7-6	TRBJ2-3	TGTGCCAGCAGCCAGGGTGATACGCAGTATTTT	CASSQGDTQYF
NA	NA	TRBV6-5	TRBJ2-4	TGTGCCAGCAGTTATCTGCAGGGAAACATTCAGTACTTC	CASSYLQGNIQYF
NA	TRBD2	TRBV7-7	TRBJ2-5	TGTGCCAGCAGCTTAGGGCGGGGGGGCGTGGAGACCCAGTACTTC	CASSLGRGGVETQYF
once	TRBD1	TRBV6-1	TRBJ2-3	TGTGCCAGCAGGGTGGACAGGGGCGGCACAGATACGCAGTATTTT	CASRVDRGGTDTQYF
few	NA	TRBV4-2	TRBJ1-3	TGTGCCAGCAGCCCCCTATGGTCTGGAAACACCATATATTTT	CASSPLWSGNTIYF
NA	NA	TRBV7-9	TRBJ1-1	TGTGCCAGCAGCTTAGGAGGGGGATACACTGAAGCTTTCTTT	CASSLGGGYTEAFF
NA	NA	TRBV7-9	TRBJ1-4	TGTTCCAGCAGCTTCGGGAGGAATGGGGAAAAACTGTTTTTT	CSSSFGRNGEKLFF
NA	TRBD1	TRBV5-1	TRBJ1-5	TGCGCCAGCAGCTTGGAGGGACAGGGGAATCAGCCCCAGCATTTT	CASSLEGQGNQPQHF
NA	NA	TRBV21-1	TRBJ1-2	TGTGCCAGCAGCAAAAGGGGCAACTATGGCTACACCTTC	CASSKRGNYGYTF
NA	NA	TRBV5-1	TRBJ1-2	TGCGCCAGCAGCTTGGGGGACATAGCTAACTATGGCTACACCTTC	CASSLGDIANYGYTF
once	TRBD1	TRBV5-4	TRBJ1-2	TGTGCCAGCAGGAACAGGGGCGTCGAATATGGCTACACCTTC	CASRNRGVEYGYTF
NA	TRBD2	TRBV7-9	TRBJ2-2	TGTGCCAGCACCTCCGGGAGGATCAACACCGGGGAGCTGTTTTTT	CASTSGRINTGELFF
NA	TRBD1	TRBV7-2	TRBJ1-1	TGTGCCAGCAGCACCCGGACAGGGGTGAACACTGAAGCTTTCTTT	CASSTRTGVNTEAFF
NA	NA	TRBV7-2	TRBJ2-7	TGTGCCAGCAGCTTAGGAACTCGGTCCGAGCAGTACTTC	CASSLGTRSEQYF
NA	TRBD1	TRBV4-3	TRBJ1-4	TGCGCCAGCAGCCAAGAGGGACAGGGGAATGAAAAACTGTTTTTT	CASSQEGQGNEKLFF
NA	NA	TRBV7-9	TRBJ1-6	TGTTCCAGCAGCCTTGAAGGGACACAGAGCTCCTATAATTCACCCCTCCACTTT	CSSSLEGTQSSYNSPLHF
once	TRBD1	TRBV5-1	TRBJ1-4	TGCGCCAGCAGCCCCCTGACAGGGGAGAGTGAAAAACTGTTTTTT	CASSPLTGESEKLFF
NA	TRBD1	TRBV6-4	TRBJ1-2	TGTGCCAGCAGCCTAACAGGGGATGGGACCTATGGCTACACCTTC	CASSLTGDGTYGYTF
NA	NA	TRBV5-1	TRBJ2-2	TGCGCCAGTTTAAATTCAGGCTACGGGGAGCTGTTTTTT	CASLNSGYGELFF
NA	NA	TRBV30	TRBJ2-1	TGTGCCTGGAGCAGGGGAAATGAGCAGTTCTTC	CAWSRGNEQFF
NA	TRBD1	TRBV7-9	TRBJ1-3	TGTTCCAGCAGCTTAGGGGACAGGGGAAACTCTGGAAACACCATATATTTT	CSSSLGDRGNSGNTIYF
NA	NA	TRBV5-6	TRBJ2-3	TGTGCCAGCAGCTCTTGGCCTAGCTTGAGGACAGATACGCAGTATTTT	CASSSWPSLRTDTQYF
NA	NA	TRBV19	TRBJ2-7	TGTGCCAGTAGTACCCAGGGGTACGAGCAGTACTTC	CASSTQGYEQYF
NA	NA	TRBV9	TRBJ1-6	TGTGCCAGCAGCCTCACCGCCGCTATCTCCTATAATTCACCCCTCCACTTT	CASSLTAAISYNSPLHF
NA	NA	TRBV11-2	TRBJ2-2	TGTGCCAGCAGGTCCCGAGGGACGAACACCGGGGAGCTGTTTTTT	CASRSRGTNTGELFF
NA	NA	TRBV2	TRBJ2-7	TGTGCCAGCAGTTTGCAGGACAAGTCCTCCTACGAGCAGTACTTC	CASSLQDKSSYEQYF
once	TRBD2	TRBV20-1	TRBJ2-4	TGCAGTGGGACCGGGGAGGGCATTCAGTACTTC	CSGTGEGIQYF
NA	TRBD1	TRBV5-1	TRBJ1-1	TGCGCCAGCAGCGTGACAGGGCGGACTGAAGCTTTCTTT	CASSVTGRTEAFF
once	TRBD1	TRBV18	TRBJ1-2	TGTGCCAGCTCACCCGGACAGGGGGAAGGCTACACCTTC	CASSPGQGEGYTF
once	TRBD1	TRBV19	TRBJ2-1	TGTGCCAGTAGTCCCGACCCGGGACAGGAGTTCTTC	CASSPDPGQEFF
NA	NA	TRBV5-1	TRBJ2-1	TGCGCCAGCAGCTTGGCCATAAGGCGGAACAATGAGCAGTTCTTC	CASSLAIRRNNEQFF
NA	TRBD1	TRBV7-9	TRBJ2-1	TGTGCCAGCAGCCCGGACAGGGAACAGTTCTTC	CASSPDREQFF
NA	NA	TRBV20-1	TRBJ2-7	TGCAGTGCTTCGTCCCACGAGCAGTACTTC	CSASSHEQYF
NA	TRBD2	TRBV10-2	TRBJ2-5	TGCGCCAGTTCTTTACGACTAGCGCCCCAAGAGACCCAGTACTTC	CASSLRLAPQETQYF
few	TRBD2	TRBV2	TRBJ2-3	TGTGCCAGCCCCGGGACTAGAACAGATACGCAGTATTTT	CASPGTRTDTQYF
NA	TRBD1	TRBV5-4	TRBJ1-2	TGTGCCAGCAGCTTTGGACAGGGGATGAACTATGGCTACACCTTC	CASSFGQGMNYGYTF
NA	NA	TRBV12-5	TRBJ2-4	TGTGCTAGTGGCCAAAGTCCTGAACTAGCCAAAAACATTCAGTACTTC	CASGQSPELAKNIQYF
few	NA	TRBV10-2	TRBJ1-1	TGCGCCAGCAGTGGTCTAGTGAACACTGAAGCTTTCTTT	CASSGLVNTEAFF
NA	NA	TRBV4-1	TRBJ1-1	TGCGCCAGCAGCCAGGCAGGGAACGATTTCTTT	CASSQAGNDFF
NA	NA	TRBV19	TRBJ1-5	TGTGCCAGTAGTATAGGCGGGTTGTCGGGCAATCAGCCCCAGCATTTT	CASSIGGLSGNQPQHF
NA	TRBD2	TRBV10-2	TRBJ2-2	TGCGCCATTCTAGCGGGGGCGAACACCGGGGAGCTGTTTTTT	CAILAGANTGELFF
NA	NA	TRBV4-1	TRBJ2-7	TGCGCCAGCAGCCTTCCGGGACATACCTACGAGCAGTACTTC	CASSLPGHTYEQYF
few	NA	TRBV7-9	TRBJ2-5	TGTGCCAGCAGCCCGCAAGAGACCCAGTACTTC	CASSPQETQYF
NA	TRBD1	TRBV5-4	TRBJ2-5	TGTGCCAGCAGCTACAGGGGCGGGGAGACCCAGTACTTC	CASSYRGGETQYF
NA	TRBD1	TRBV4-3	TRBJ2-5	TGCGCCAGCAGCCAAGGGGACAGGGGTCGGGAGACCCAGTACTTC	CASSQGDRGRETQYF
NA	TRBD1	TRBV27	TRBJ2-7	TGTGCCAGTAGTAGCCGGCTCGGGACAGGGGGATTGGAGCAGTACTTC	CASSSRLGTGGLEQYF
NA	NA	TRBV5-8	TRBJ2-7	TGTGCCAGCAGCTTGACAGTCCCGCCCTACGAGCAGTACTTC	CASSLTVPPYEQYF
NA	TRBD1	TRBV19	TRBJ1-5	TGTGCCAGTAGACCTTACACAGGGGGAAGCAATCAGCCCCAGCATTTT	CASRPYTGGSNQPQHF